Listed here are 24 T cell receptor beta chains from one sample, sequenced in a study of blood T cell repertoires in COVID-19. Only in-frame clones appear in the TCRdb table, and some are missing; sequencing was by immunoSEQ multiplex PCR. The sample consists of around 280,000 clones, almost 90% of them appearing once. The sequencing input was PBMCs or T cells enriched from blood (not recorded which). These TCRs come from a woman aged 18 to 35 with acute COVID-19.

The chain joins TRBV5-6 to TRBJ2-7; 8 nucleotides agree with TRBD2. Germline assignment: CDR1 SGHDT and CDR2 YYEEEE. J lost 4 bases, V lost 2 bases, and 14 bases had no gene match. The CDR3 is 17 amino acids. The CDR3 here is CASSFLAGFPYSYEQYF. The DNA of the CDR3 is TGTGCCAGCAGCTTCCTAGCGGGCTTCCCCTACAGTTACGAGCAGTACTTC.

The chain couples TRBV21-1 to TRBJ2-1; the D call of TRBD1 is as the table states it, not checked on the DNA. TRBV21-1 is flagged as a pseudogene. This CDR3 has 18 residues. The CDR3 reads CASIPLGGHRDRDNEQFF. Here the CDR3 DNA reads TGTGCCAGCATACCCCTGGGGGGGCATAGGGACAGGGACAATGAGCAGTTCTTC.

The chain carries TRBV2 and TRBJ2-7; TRBD2 agrees at 13 bases. Trimming at V came to 6 bases and at J to 6 bases, leaving 8 bases not matched to a gene. The CDR3 runs 15 residues. CDR1 is SNHLY and CDR2 is FYNNEI in the germline V gene. This CDR3 reads CASSWTSGSIGEQYF. The CDR3 region has the DNA TGTGCCAGCAGCTGGACTAGCGGGAGTATCGGCGAGCAGTACTTC.

The chain uses TRBV5-3 and TRBJ1-1; D possibly corresponds to TRBD1 (5 bases). TRBV5-3 is an open reading frame whose function is uncertain. CDR3 size: 13 residues. V shed 8 bases and J shed 2 bases, with 13 bases lying between them. The CDR3 loop reads CARAGLGNTEAFF. CDR3 nucleotides: TGTGCCAGGGCGGGACTTGGAAACACTGAAGCTTTCTTT.

CDR3 in amino acids: CASSSNPGLAGRYEQYF. CDR3 in DNA: TGTGCCAGCAGCTCAAACCCGGGACTAGCGGGGCGCTACGAGCAGTACTTC. This rearrangement joins TRBV7-7 to TRBJ2-7; 13 bases match TRBD2. CDR3 length: 17 amino acids. The trim removed 4 bases at V and 3 bases at J, leaving 9 bases unmatched. Germline CDR1 SSHAT, CDR2 FNYEAQ (reference sequence).

Many counts were recorded for this clone. V gene TRBV5-1 combines with J gene TRBJ1-1; possible D gene TRBD1, 5 bases. Trimming took off 4 bases at V and 4 bases at J, with 14 bases between the two ends. Germline V CDR1 and CDR2: SGHRS, YFSETQ. The CDR3 length is 14 residues. CDR3 protein: CASSRLAGGTEAFF. CDR3 sequence (DNA): TGCGCCAGCAGCCGCCTGGCGGGGGGCACTGAAGCTTTCTTT. Combining the CDR3 with reference TRBV5-1 and TRBJ1-1 gives the whole variable domain KAGVTQTPRYLIKTRGQQVTLSCSPISGHRSVSWYQQTPGQGLQFLFEYFSETQRNKGNFPGRFSGRQFSNSRSEMNVSTLELGDSALYLCASSRLAGGTEAFFGQGTRLTVV.

The chain has TRBV5-1 and TRBJ1-1, with 8 bases that match TRBD1. Germline lookup yields CDR1 SGHRS and CDR2 YFSETQ. The CDR3 is 16 amino acids. Trimming removed 5 bases from V and 3 bases from J; junction bases left unmatched: 12. CDR3 coding DNA: TGCGCCAGCAGAAAAGAAACCGGGACAGGATACACTGAAGCTTTCTTT. This translates into CASRKETGTGYTEAFF.

The gene calls are TRBV2 and TRBJ2-5, with TRBD2 matching over 7 bases. The V gene's germline CDR1 is SNHLY and CDR2 FYNNEI. V trimming: 6 bases; J trimming: 7 bases; junction bases outside the gene matches: 11. This CDR3 has 14 residues. The CDR3 is CASRELADSRTQYF. DNA of the CDR3: TGTGCCAGCAGGGAGCTAGCGGACTCGAGGACCCAGTACTTC.

The J gene is TRBJ2-2, the V gene TRBV7-2, with 7 bases that match TRBD2. The CDR3 is 14 residues long. Germline assignment: CDR1 SGHTA and CDR2 FQGNSA. V lost 5 bases, J lost 4 bases, and 4 bases stayed unmatched. The CDR3 spells CASSAGRGTGELFF. CDR3 bases: TGTGCCAGCAGCGCAGGGAGGGGCACCGGGGAGCTGTTTTTT.

The chain recombines TRBV3-1 (or the pseudogene TRBV3-2) with TRBJ2-2; TRBD2 aligns across 8 bases. The J segment lost 4 bases and the V segment lost 4 bases, leaving 20 bases of the junction unmatched. This CDR3 has 20 amino acids. CDR1 and CDR2 (germline): LGHDT, YNNKEL (reference sequence). Here the CDR3 reads CASSPIPLAGEGRGTGELFF. CDR3 coding DNA: TGTGCCAGCAGCCCAATCCCGCTAGCGGGTGAGGGACGGGGCACCGGGGAGCTGTTTTTT.

The chain employs TRBV28 and TRBJ1-6, with D unresolved. Germline lookup yields CDR1 MDHEN and CDR2 SYDVKM. The CDR3 totals 12 residues. V dropped 6 bases and J dropped 14 bases, with 14 bases sitting between them. In DNA, the CDR3 is TGTGCCAGCAGCCGAGCTTCCCCAACCCTCCACTTT. Protein product: CASSRASPTLHF.

This chain joins TRBV5-1 and TRBJ2-7; 9 positions agree with TRBD1. The CDR3 extends over 15 amino acids. Germline V lookup: CDR1 SGHRS, CDR2 YFSETQ. Trimming at V came to 1 base and at J to 3 bases, leaving 5 bases not matched to a gene. CDR3 region: CASSLTRTGVYEQYF. CDR3 coding DNA: TGCGCCAGCAGCTTGACGAGGACAGGGGTCTACGAGCAGTACTTC.

As concerns this clone: The junction and the germline gene differ at one end; a read error may be behind it. This rearrangement joins TRBV11-3 to TRBJ2-2; TRBD1 matches 9 bases. CDR3 length equals 12 residues. CDR1 is SGHNT and CDR2 is YENEEA in the germline V gene. This CDR3 reads CASSFGTGPAIF. CDR3 coding DNA: TGTGCCAGCAGCTTCGGGACAGGGCCTGCGATTTTT.

Note on this clone: Different DNA sequences within this sample yield the same CDR3. The rearrangement uses TRBV10-1 and TRBJ2-7; D ambiguous. Germline assignment: CDR1 WNHNN and CDR2 SYGVQD (reference sequence). The CDR3 spans 11 residues. V lost 3 bases to trimming and J lost 5 bases, with 5 bases between them. The CDR3 sequence: CASSDSNEQYF. The CDR3 nucleotides read TGCGCCAGCAGTGATTCCAACGAGCAGTACTTC.

The chain combines TRBV30 with TRBJ1-2; D is possibly TRBD1 (6 bases). The V end was cut by 0 bases, the J end by 4 bases, with 18 bases between. The CDR3 consists of 16 residues. The germline V gene encodes CDR1 GTSNPN and CDR2 SVGIG (reference sequence). The CDR3 DNA sequence: TGTGCCTGGAGTGTCCTCAAAAACAGGGCGAGCTATGGCTACACCTTC. It is translated as CAWSVLKNRASYGYTF.

This chain joins TRBV7-9 and TRBJ1-1; TRBD1 is a possible D gene (5 bases). The V gene lost 3 bases and the J gene lost 0 bases, with 8 bases spanning the gap. The CDR3 runs 14 residues. The germline CDR1 and CDR2 sequences are SEHNR and FQNEAQ (reference sequence). The chain's CDR3 is CASSLTAMNTEAFF. The CDR3 region has the DNA TGTGCCAGCAGCTTGACAGCGATGAACACTGAAGCTTTCTTT.

This clone was recorded once. The rearrangement links TRBV11-2 to TRBJ2-1, with unresolved D. CDR3 length: 16 residues. Germline V gives CDR1 SGHAT, CDR2 FQNNGV. Deletions cut 5 bases from V and 0 bases from J, with 14 bases between. The CDR3 DNA reads TGTGCCAGCAGCCTCCGACTTCCGAGCTCCTACAATGAGCAGTTCTTC. Its protein is CASSLRLPSSYNEQFF.

The CDR3 DNA sequence: TGTGCCACCAGTGATTTGTTCAGGGGACCCGGGGAGCTGTTTTTT. Translating gives CATSDLFRGPGELFF. The chain couples TRBV24-1 to TRBJ2-2, with TRBD1 as a possible D gene (6 bases). V lost 0 bases and J 6 bases, leaving 10 bases between the germline ends. CDR1 is KGHDR, CDR2 SFDVKD, per germline. There are 15 residues in the CDR3.

In DNA, the CDR3 is TGTGCCTGGAGTCACAGACAGGTGAATCAGCCCCAGCATTTT. As protein: CAWSHRQVNQPQHF. The chain is built from TRBV30 and TRBJ1-5; TRBD1 might be the D (6 bases). This CDR3 contains 14 residues. The germline V and J ends were trimmed by 2 bases and 4 bases, with 12 bases remaining between them. The germline V gene encodes CDR1 GTSNPN and CDR2 SVGIG (reference sequence).

This rearrangement joins TRBV6-5 to TRBJ2-2; possible D gene TRBD1, 5 bases. Germline V gene sequence: CDR1 MNHEY, CDR2 SVGAGI. The CDR3 runs 15 residues. Trimming took 3 bases from V and 2 from J, leaving 10 bases between them. In nucleotides, the CDR3 is TGTGCCAGCAGTTATAGACAGCGAAACACCGGGGAGCTGTTTTTT. Its translation: CASSYRQRNTGELFF.

Note on this clone: An end of the junction does not agree with germline; a read error may underlie this. V usage is TRBV30 and J usage is TRBJ2-1; 8 nucleotides align to TRBD2. Per germline, CDR1 GTSNPN and CDR2 SVGIG (reference sequence). The CDR3 has 11 amino acids. CDR3 sequence (DNA): TGTGCCTGGAGTGGAGCGGGAGAGCCGTTCTTC. Translation: CAWSGAGEPFF.

V is TRBV6-5 and J is TRBJ1-4, with 8 bases matching TRBD1. The CDR3 runs to 15 residues. Germline values: CDR1 MNHEY, CDR2 SVGAGI. J lost 5 bases, V lost 6 bases, and 8 bases had no gene match. This chain's CDR3 is CASRAQGAVNEKLFF. DNA for the CDR3: TGTGCCAGCAGGGCCCAGGGGGCAGTAAATGAAAAACTGTTTTTT.

The chain couples TRBV7-3 to TRBJ2-1, with 8 bases identical to TRBD1. Germline lookup yields CDR1 SGHTA and CDR2 FQGTGA. The length of the CDR3 is 16 residues. The V segment lost 1 base and the J segment 7 bases; nucleotides outside the gene matches: 9. CDR3 bases: TGTGCCAGCAGCTTAAATGCCTTCCAGGGGGCAAATGAGCAGTTCTTC. Protein: CASSLNAFQGANEQFF.

The V gene is TRBV28, the J gene TRBJ1-4, with D maybe TRBD1 (5 bases). The CDR3 contains 15 residues. The germline V gene has CDR1 MDHEN and CDR2 SYDVKM. The V gene lost 5 bases and the J gene lost 7 bases, with 17 bases spanning the gap. The CDR3 region has the DNA TGTGCCAGCAGTCAGTTATCGGGGGGAAGTGAAAAACTGTTTTTT. Amino acid sequence: CASSQLSGGSEKLFF. Based on the CDR3 plus reference TRBV28 and TRBJ1-4, the full variable domain is DVKVTQSSRYLVKRTGEKVFLECVQDMDHENMFWYRQDPGLGLRLIYFSYDVKMKEKGDIPEGYSVSREKKERFSLILESASTNQTSMYLCASSQLSGGSEKLFFGSGTQLSVL.